The 17 T cell receptor beta chains below were found in one sample sequenced in a study of chemoradiotherapy in HPV16-positive cancers. Method: immunoSEQ multiplex PCR; TCRdb's copy keeps in-frame clones and lacks some. The sample consists of 30,000 to 35,000 clones, approximately 86% of them appearing once. The specimen was blood, collected from a patient who underwent chemoradiotherapy. Source of these receptors: a human donor with HPV-associated anogenital cancer.

The rearrangement links TRBV6-4 to TRBJ2-3, with 8 bases lining up with TRBD1. CDR1 and CDR2 from the germline V gene are MRHNA and SNTAGT. The V and J ends lost 3 bases and 4 bases, in that order; junction bases with no gene match: 3. CDR3 length equals 14 residues. The CDR3, as DNA: TGTGCCAGCAGTGAGGCAGGGGGCTCAGATACGCAGTATTTT. Amino acids: CASSEAGGSDTQYF.

V usage is TRBV9 and J usage is TRBJ1-2, with D unclear. Germline CDR1 SGDLS, CDR2 YYNGEE. The CDR3 extends over 12 amino acids. V was shortened by 4 bases and J by 5 bases, with 9 bases between the two germline ends. DNA of the CDR3: TGTGCCAGCAGCACGACGGCTTATGGCTACACCTTC. Protein sequence: CASSTTAYGYTF.

V gene TRBV7-8 combines with J gene TRBJ2-1; the match to TRBD1 covers 7 bases. Germline V gives CDR1 SGHVS, CDR2 FQNEAQ. The CDR3 has 15 residues. Trimming removed 1 base from V and 4 bases from J; junction bases left unmatched: 4. The CDR3 region has the DNA TGTGCCAGCAGCTTAGAGGGGGCAGAGTACAATGAGCAGTTCTTC. Amino acid sequence: CASSLEGAEYNEQFF.

The V and J genes are TRBV29-1 and TRBJ2-7; perhaps TRBD1 as D (5 bases). Germline-derived CDR1 and CDR2 are SQVTM and ANQGSEA. The CDR3 has 12 amino acids. V shed 4 bases and J shed 4 bases, with 11 bases lying between them. The CDR3 DNA sequence: TGCAGCGTTGTATTTACAGGTTACGAGCAGTACTTC. Translation gives CSVVFTGYEQYF.

Concerning this clone itself: The junction does not match germline at one end; this may be a read error. V gene TRBV19 combines with J gene TRBJ1-2; a possible D gene is TRBD1 (5 bases). Germline V CDR1 and CDR2: LNHDA, SQIVND (reference sequence). The CDR3 is 16 amino acids. The CDR3 region is CASSIYPGQGNDGYTF. DNA of the CDR3: TGTGCCAGTAGTATATACCCGGGGCAGGGTAACGATGGCTACACCTTC.

The CDR3 loop is CATQTWDNEQFF. CDR3 nucleotides: TGTGCCACCCAAACCTGGGACAATGAGCAGTTCTTC. The chain couples TRBV7-2 to TRBJ2-1; unclear D gene. CDR3 length equals 12 residues. Germline values: CDR1 SGHTA, CDR2 FQGNSA. V lost 10 bases to trimming and J lost 5 bases, with 12 bases between them. The full variable domain, rest sourced from reference TRBV7-2 and TRBJ2-1, is GAGVSQSPSNKVTEKGKDVELRCDPISGHTALYWYRQSLGQGLEFLIYFQGNSAPDKSGLPSDRFSAERTGGSVSTLTIQRTQQEDSAVYLCATQTWDNEQFFGPGTRLTVL.

The CDR3 reads CASSQEILVAKNIQYF. CDR3 DNA sequence: TGTGCCAGCAGCCAAGAGATTTTGGTAGCCAAAAACATTCAGTACTTC. The chain couples TRBV4-2 to TRBJ2-4; D is unclear. The germline gives CDR1 LGHNA, CDR2 YNFKEQ. The CDR3 covers 16 residues. V was shortened by 0 bases and J by 0 bases, with 9 bases between the two germline ends.

The genes are TRBV27 and TRBJ2-7, with D maybe TRBD1 (5 bases). The CDR3 is 11 amino acids. Trimming shortened V by 2 bases and J by 10 bases, and 9 bases separated the two germline ends. Germline CDR1 MNHEY, CDR2 SMNVEV (reference sequence). CDR3 DNA sequence: TGTGCCAGCAGTTTAGGGGCAGCCCAGTACTTC. It specifies CASSLGAAQYF.

The J gene is TRBJ2-7, the V gene TRBV7-6; 7 positions agree with TRBD1. V was clipped by 5 bases and J by 4 bases; unmatched bases: 8. Germline V gene sequence: CDR1 SGHVS, CDR2 FNYEAQ. This CDR3 has 14 residues. The CDR3 sequence is CASSPRAGGYEQYF. The CDR3 nucleotides are TGTGCCAGCAGCCCGCGGGCAGGGGGTTACGAGCAGTACTTC.

The chain joins TRBV27 to TRBJ2-7; 8 bases align to TRBD1. Per germline, CDR1 MNHEY and CDR2 SMNVEV (reference sequence). CDR3 length: 18 residues. The ends lost 6 bases at V and 3 bases at J; junction bases unmatched: 19. The chain's CDR3 is CASSRPDRGPYAIYEQYF. The DNA for the CDR3 is TGTGCCAGCAGCCGACCTGACAGGGGACCTTATGCAATCTACGAGCAGTACTTC.

This chain connects TRBV7-9 to TRBJ2-5, with D perhaps given as TRBD1 or TRBD2 (7 bases each). The germline V gene has CDR1 SEHNR and CDR2 FQNEAQ (reference sequence). V shed 3 bases and J shed 1 base, with 12 bases lying between them. The CDR3 runs to 15 residues. The CDR3 loop reads CASSFRGGTQETQYF. CDR3 nucleotides: TGTGCCAGCAGCTTCAGGGGGGGGACCCAAGAGACCCAGTACTTC. Full variable domain (outside the CDR3, taken from reference TRBV7-9 and TRBJ2-5): DTGVSQNPRHKITKRGQNVTFRCDPISEHNRLYWYRQTLGQGPEFLTYFQNEAQLEKSRLLSDRFSAERPKGSFSTLEIQRTEQGDSAMYLCASSFRGGTQETQYFGPGTRLLVL.

The chain joins TRBV15 to TRBJ2-5, with D perhaps matching TRBD1 (6 bases). CDR3 length equals 17 residues. Deletions cut 1 base from V and 1 base from J, with 16 bases between. Germline CDR1 is LNHNV and CDR2 is YYDKDF (reference sequence). CDR3 in DNA: TGTGCCACCAGCAGAGGGGGGCCGGGACCTTTCCAAGAGACCCAGTACTTC. Residues: CATSRGGPGPFQETQYF.

The chain couples TRBV7-2 to TRBJ2-7; TRBD2 agrees at 11 bases. Germline CDR1 reads SGHTA; CDR2 reads FQGNSA. The CDR3 runs to 15 residues. The J segment lost 1 base and the V segment lost 3 bases, leaving 2 bases of the junction unmatched. CDR3: CASSFTSGGSYEQYF. The CDR3, as DNA: TGTGCCAGCAGCTTCACTAGCGGGGGATCCTACGAGCAGTACTTC.

The chain carries TRBV27 and TRBJ2-7; 12 nucleotides line up with TRBD2. From germline, CDR1 is MNHEY and CDR2 SMNVEV (reference sequence). This CDR3 comprises 16 residues. V trimming: 6 bases; J trimming: 2 bases; junction bases outside the gene matches: 8. The CDR3 DNA reads as TGTGCCAGCAGCGCCTCTAGCGGGGGGGTCACCTACGAGCAGTACTTC. Protein product: CASSASSGGVTYEQYF.

The V call is TRBV11-2, the J call TRBJ1-1; D possibly corresponds to TRBD1 (5 bases). The V gene's germline CDR1 is SGHAT and CDR2 FQNNGV. CDR3 size: 17 residues. V was pared by 1 base and J by 4 bases, with 19 bases between. The CDR3 region has the DNA TGTGCCAGCAGCTTAGGTAGGGGCCGCAGGGTTGGCACTGAAGCTTTCTTT. Protein product: CASSLGRGRRVGTEAFF.

The gene calls are TRBV6-7 and TRBJ1-6; 8 bases align to TRBD1. TRBV6-7 has ORF status, its function being uncertain. Trimming removed 2 bases from V and 6 bases from J; junction bases left unmatched: 6. The CDR3 runs 16 residues. The CDR3 loop is CASSYVQGDCNSPLHF. DNA of the CDR3: TGTGCCAGCAGTTACGTACAGGGGGACTGTAATTCACCCCTCCACTTT.

The chain couples TRBV19 to TRBJ2-6; D might be TRBD1 (6 bases). Trimming took off 3 bases at V and 0 bases at J, with 12 bases between the two ends. Germline values: CDR1 LNHDA, CDR2 SQIVND (reference sequence). This CDR3 has 17 residues. This CDR3 reads CASSIQGGSSGANVLTF. Written as DNA, the CDR3 is TGTGCCAGTAGTATCCAAGGGGGATCCTCTGGGGCCAACGTCCTGACTTTC.